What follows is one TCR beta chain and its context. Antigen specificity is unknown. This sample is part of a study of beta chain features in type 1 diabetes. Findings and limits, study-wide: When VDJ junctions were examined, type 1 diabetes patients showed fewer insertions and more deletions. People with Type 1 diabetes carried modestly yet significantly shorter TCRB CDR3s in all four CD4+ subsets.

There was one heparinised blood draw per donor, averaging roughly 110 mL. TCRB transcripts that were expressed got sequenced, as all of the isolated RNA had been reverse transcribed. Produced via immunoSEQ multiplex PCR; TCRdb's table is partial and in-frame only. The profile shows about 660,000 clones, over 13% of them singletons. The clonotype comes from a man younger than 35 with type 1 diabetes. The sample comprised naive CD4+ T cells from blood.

The CDR3 region has the DNA TGTGCCAGCTCACCCAAAGGCGGGACACAGGGCTTTGTGAATGAGCAGTTCTTC. Amino acids: CASSPKGGTQGFVNEQFF. The gene calls are TRBV18 and TRBJ2-1; D could derive from TRBD1 or TRBD2 (6 bases each). V lost 3 bases and J 7 bases, leaving 25 bases between the germline ends. The CDR3 length is 18 residues. CDR1 and CDR2 (germline): KGHSH, LQKENI.